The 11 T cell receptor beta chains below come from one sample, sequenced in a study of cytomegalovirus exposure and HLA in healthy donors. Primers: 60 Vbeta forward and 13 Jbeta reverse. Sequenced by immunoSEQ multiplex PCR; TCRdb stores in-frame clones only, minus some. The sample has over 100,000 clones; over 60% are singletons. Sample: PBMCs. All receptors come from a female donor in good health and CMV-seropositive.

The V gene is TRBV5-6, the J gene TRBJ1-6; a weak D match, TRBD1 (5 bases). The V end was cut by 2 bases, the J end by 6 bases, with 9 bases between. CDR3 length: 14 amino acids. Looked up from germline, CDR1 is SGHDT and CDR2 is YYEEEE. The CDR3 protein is CASSFRTSNSPLHF. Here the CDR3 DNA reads TGTGCCAGCAGCTTTAGGACAAGTAATTCACCCCTCCACTTT. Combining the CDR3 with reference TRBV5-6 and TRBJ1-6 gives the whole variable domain DAGVTQSPTHLIKTRGQQVTLRCSPKSGHDTVSWYQQALGQGPQFIFQYYEEEERQRGNFPDRFSGHQFPNYSSELNVNALLLGDSALYLCASSFRTSNSPLHFGNGTRLTVT.

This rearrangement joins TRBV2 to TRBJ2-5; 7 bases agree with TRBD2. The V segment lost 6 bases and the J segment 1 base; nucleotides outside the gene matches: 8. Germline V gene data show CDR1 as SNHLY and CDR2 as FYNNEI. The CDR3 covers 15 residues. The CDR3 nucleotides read TGTGCCAGCAGCTGGCGGGAGATTTCCCAAGAGACCCAGTACTTC. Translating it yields CASSWREISQETQYF.

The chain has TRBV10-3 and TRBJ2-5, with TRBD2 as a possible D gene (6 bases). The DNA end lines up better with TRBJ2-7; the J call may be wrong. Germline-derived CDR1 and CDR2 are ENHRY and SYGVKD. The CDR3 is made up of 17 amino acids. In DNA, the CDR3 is TGTGCCATCAGTGAGTCGATGTGGGACTCGGACTCCTACGAGCAGTACTTC. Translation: CAISESMWDSDSYEQYF.

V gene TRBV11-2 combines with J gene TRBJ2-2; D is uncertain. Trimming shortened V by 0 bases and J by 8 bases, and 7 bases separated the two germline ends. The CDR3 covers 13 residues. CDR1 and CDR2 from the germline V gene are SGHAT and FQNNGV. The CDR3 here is CASSLESGGELFF. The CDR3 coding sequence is TGTGCCAGCAGCTTAGAATCAGGAGGGGAGCTGTTTTTT.

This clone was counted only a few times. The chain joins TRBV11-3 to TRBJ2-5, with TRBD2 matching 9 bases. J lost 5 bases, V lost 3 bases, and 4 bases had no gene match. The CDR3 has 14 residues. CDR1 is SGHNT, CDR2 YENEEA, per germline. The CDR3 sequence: CASSLASGNETQYF. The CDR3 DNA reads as TGTGCCAGCAGCTTGGCTAGCGGGAACGAGACCCAGTACTTC.

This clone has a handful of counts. The CDR3 loop is CAWGSLTGSEKLFF. CDR3 bases: TGTGCCTGGGGAAGCTTAACAGGGAGTGAAAAACTGTTTTTT. This chain joins TRBV30 and TRBJ1-4; possibly TRBD1 for D (6 bases). The CDR3 runs 14 residues. Trimming took 5 bases from V and 7 from J, leaving 17 bases between them. Germline lookup yields CDR1 GTSNPN and CDR2 SVGIG (reference sequence).

CDR3 sequence: CASRVGTSGKETQYF. The CDR3 DNA reads TGTGCCAGCAGGGTAGGGACTAGCGGAAAAGAGACCCAGTACTTC. The V and J genes are TRBV2 and TRBJ2-5; 11 bases are a match to TRBD2. The CDR3 length is 15 residues. The V gene's germline CDR1 is SNHLY and CDR2 FYNNEI. Unmatched junction bases numbered 6, after V lost 6 bases and J lost 3 bases. Complete variable domain (other parts from reference TRBV2 and TRBJ2-5): EPEVTQTPSHQVTQMGQEVILRCVPISNHLYFYWYRQILGQKVEFLVSFYNNEISEKSEIFDDQFSVERPDGSNFTLKIRSTKLEDSAMYFCASRVGTSGKETQYFGPGTRLLVL.

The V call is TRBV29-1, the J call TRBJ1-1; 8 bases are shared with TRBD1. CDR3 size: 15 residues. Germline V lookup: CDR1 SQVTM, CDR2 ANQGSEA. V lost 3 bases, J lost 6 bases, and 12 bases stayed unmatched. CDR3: CSVEGRGLNEAEAFF. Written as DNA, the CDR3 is TGCAGCGTTGAGGGCAGGGGGCTAAATGAGGCTGAAGCTTTCTTT.

CDR3 residues: CASSPRLAGNTGELFF. DNA of the CDR3: TGTGCCAGCAGCCCTAGACTAGCGGGGAACACCGGGGAGCTGTTTTTT. The chain carries TRBV5-4 and TRBJ2-2; 10 bases agree with TRBD2. Germline trimming cut 4 bases from V and 1 base from J; bases unmatched to any gene: 4. Germline V CDR1 and CDR2: SGHNT, YYREEE (reference sequence). The length of the CDR3 is 16 residues.

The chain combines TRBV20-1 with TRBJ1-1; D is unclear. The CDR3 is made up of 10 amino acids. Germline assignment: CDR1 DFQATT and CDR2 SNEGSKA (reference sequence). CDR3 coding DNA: TGCAGGGCCGGGGATTTTGAAGCTTTCTTT. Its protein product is CRAGDFEAFF.

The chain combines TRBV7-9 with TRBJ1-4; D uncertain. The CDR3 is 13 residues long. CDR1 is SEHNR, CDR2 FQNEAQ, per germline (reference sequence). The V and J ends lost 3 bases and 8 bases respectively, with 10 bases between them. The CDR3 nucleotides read TGTGCCAGCAGCTTCGGACTGGGAGAAAAACTGTTTTTT. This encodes CASSFGLGEKLFF.